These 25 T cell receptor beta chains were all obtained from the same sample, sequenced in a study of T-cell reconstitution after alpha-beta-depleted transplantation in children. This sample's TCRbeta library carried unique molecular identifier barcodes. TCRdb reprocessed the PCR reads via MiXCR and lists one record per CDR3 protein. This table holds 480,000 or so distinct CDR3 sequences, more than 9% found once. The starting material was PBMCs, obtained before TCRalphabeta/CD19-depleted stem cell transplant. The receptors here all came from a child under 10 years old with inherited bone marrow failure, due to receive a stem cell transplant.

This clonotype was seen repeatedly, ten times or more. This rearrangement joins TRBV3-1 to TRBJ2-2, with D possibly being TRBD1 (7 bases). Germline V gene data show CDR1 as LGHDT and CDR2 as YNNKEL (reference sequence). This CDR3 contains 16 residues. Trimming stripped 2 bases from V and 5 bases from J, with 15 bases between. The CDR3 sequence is CASSQSRSGGTGELFF. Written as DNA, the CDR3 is TGTGCCAGCAGCCAAAGTCGGTCAGGGGGGACCGGGGAGCTGTTTTTT.

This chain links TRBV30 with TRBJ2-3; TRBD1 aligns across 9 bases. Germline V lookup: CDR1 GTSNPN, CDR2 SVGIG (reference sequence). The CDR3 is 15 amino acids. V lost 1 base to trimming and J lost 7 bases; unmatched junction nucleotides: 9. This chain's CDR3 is CAWSAQGAAQNTQYF. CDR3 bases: TGTGCCTGGAGTGCACAGGGGGCGGCACAAAATACGCAGTATTTT.

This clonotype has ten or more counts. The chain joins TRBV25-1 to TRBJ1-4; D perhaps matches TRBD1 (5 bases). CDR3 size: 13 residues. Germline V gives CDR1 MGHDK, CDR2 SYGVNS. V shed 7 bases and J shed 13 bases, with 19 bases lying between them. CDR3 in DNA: TGTGCCAGCACTGACTGGGGCGCCCTAAGACTGTTTTTT. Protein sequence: CASTDWGALRLFF.

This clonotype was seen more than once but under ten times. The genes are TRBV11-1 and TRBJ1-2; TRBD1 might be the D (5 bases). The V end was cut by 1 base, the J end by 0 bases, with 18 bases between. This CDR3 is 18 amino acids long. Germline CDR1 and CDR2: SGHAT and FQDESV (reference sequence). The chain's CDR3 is CASSLVVKDTKTNYGYTF. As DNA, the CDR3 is TGTGCCAGCAGCTTAGTGGTAAAGGACACCAAGACTAACTATGGCTACACCTTC.

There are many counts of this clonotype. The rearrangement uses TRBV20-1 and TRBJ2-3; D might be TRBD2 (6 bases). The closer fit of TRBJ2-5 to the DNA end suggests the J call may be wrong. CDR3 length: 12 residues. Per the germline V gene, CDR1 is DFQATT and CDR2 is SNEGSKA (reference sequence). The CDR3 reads CSAREGTDTQYF. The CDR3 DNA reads TGCAGTGCTAGGGAGGGAACAGATACCCAGTACTTC.

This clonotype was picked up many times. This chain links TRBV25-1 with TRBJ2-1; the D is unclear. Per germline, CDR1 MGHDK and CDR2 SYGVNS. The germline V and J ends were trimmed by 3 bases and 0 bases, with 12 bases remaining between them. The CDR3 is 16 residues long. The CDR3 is CASSDLGQSSYNEQFF. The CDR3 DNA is TGTGCCAGCAGTGACCTAGGGCAAAGCTCCTACAATGAGCAGTTCTTC. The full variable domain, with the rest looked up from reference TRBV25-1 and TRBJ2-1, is EADIYQTPRYLVIGTGKKITLECSQTMGHDKMYWYQQDPGMELHLIHYSYGVNSTEKGDLSSESTVSRIRTEHFPLTLESARPSHTSQYLCASSDLGQSSYNEQFFGPGTRLTVL.

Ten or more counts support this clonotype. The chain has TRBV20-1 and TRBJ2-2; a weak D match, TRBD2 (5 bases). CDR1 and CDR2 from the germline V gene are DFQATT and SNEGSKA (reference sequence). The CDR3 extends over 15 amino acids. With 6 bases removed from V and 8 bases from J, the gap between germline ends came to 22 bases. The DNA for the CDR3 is TGCAGTGCCATCGGGATTGATAGCATTCAGGGGGAGCTGTTTTTT. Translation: CSAIGIDSIQGELFF.

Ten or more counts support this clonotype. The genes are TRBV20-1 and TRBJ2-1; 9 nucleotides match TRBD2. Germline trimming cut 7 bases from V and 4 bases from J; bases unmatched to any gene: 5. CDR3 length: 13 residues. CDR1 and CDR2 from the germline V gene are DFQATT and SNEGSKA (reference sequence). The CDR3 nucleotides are TGCAGTGTTCGGACTAGCGTGTACAATGAGCAGTTCTTC. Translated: CSVRTSVYNEQFF.

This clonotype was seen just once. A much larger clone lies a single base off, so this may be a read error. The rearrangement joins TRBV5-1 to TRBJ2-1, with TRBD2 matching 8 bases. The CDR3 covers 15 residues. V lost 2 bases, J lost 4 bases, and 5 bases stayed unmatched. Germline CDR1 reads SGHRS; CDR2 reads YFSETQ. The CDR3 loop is CASSLAGEEYNEQFF. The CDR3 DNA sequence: TGCGCCAGCAGCTTAGCGGGAGAGGAATACAATGAGCAGTTCTTC.

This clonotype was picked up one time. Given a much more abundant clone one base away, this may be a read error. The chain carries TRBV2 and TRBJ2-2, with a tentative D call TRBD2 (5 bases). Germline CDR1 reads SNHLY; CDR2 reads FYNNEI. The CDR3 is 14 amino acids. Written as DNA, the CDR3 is TGTGCCAGCAGTGAAGCGTTGGAGGCCGGGGAGCAGTTTTTT. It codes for CASSEALEAGEQFF.

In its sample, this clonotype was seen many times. Here the CDR3 reads CSAARAPNQPQHF. The CDR3 coding sequence is TGCAGCGCCGCCCGGGCCCCTAATCAGCCCCAGCATTTT. The J gene is TRBJ1-5, the V gene TRBV29-1; D is undetermined. CDR3 length equals 13 residues. Per the germline V gene, CDR1 is SQVTM and CDR2 is ANQGSEA. The V end lost 7 bases, the J end lost 4 bases, and 14 bases lay between the germline ends.

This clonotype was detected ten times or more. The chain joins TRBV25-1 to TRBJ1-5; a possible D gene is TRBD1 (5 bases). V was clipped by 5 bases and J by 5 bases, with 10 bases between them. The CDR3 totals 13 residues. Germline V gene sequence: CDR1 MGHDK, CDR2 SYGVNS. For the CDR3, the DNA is TGTGCCAGCAGTCGGGGCCGGGATCAGCCCCAGCATTTT. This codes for CASSRGRDQPQHF.

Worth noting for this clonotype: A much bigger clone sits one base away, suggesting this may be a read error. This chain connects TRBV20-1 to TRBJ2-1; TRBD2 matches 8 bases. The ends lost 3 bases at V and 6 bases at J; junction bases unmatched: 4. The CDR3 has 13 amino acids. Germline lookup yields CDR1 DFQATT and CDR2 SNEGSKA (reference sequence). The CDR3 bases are TGCAGTGCTAGCGGGAGGGACGTCAATGAGCAGTTCTTC. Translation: CSASGRDVNEQFF.

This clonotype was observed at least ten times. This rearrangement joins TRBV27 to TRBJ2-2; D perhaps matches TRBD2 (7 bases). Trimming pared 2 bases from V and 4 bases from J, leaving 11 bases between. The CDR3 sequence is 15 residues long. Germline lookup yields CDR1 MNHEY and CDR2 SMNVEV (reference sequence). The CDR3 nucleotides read TGTGCCAGCAGTTTAACGGGGGGCCGCACCGGGGAGCTGTTTTTT. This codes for CASSLTGGRTGELFF.

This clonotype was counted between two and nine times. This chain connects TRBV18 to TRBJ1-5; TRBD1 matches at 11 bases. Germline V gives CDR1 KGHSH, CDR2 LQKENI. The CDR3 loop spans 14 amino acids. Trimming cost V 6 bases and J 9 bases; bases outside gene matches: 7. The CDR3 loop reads CASSSDRGLPPQHF. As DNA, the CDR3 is TGTGCCAGCTCGTCGGACAGGGGGCTTCCGCCCCAGCATTTT.

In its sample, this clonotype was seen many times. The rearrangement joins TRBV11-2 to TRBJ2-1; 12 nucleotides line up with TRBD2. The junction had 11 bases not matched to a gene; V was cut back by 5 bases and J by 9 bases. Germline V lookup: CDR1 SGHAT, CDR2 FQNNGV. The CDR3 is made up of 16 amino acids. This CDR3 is CASSPQTSGSAVEQFF. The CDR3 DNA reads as TGTGCCAGCAGCCCACAGACTAGCGGGAGTGCAGTTGAGCAGTTCTTC.

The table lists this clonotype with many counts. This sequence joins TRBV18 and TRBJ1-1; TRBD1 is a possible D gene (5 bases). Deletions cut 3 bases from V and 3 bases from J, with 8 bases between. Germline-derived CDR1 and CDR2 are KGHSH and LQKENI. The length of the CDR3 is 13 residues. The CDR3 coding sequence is TGTGCCAGCTCACCTTGGGGACACACTGAAGCTTTCTTT. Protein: CASSPWGHTEAFF.

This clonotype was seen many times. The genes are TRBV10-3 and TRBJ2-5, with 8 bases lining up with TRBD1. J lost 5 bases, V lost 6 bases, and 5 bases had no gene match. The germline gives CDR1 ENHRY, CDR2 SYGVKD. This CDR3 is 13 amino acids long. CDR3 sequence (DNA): TGTGCCATCAGGGACAGGGTGGTGGAGACCCAGTACTTC. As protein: CAIRDRVVETQYF.

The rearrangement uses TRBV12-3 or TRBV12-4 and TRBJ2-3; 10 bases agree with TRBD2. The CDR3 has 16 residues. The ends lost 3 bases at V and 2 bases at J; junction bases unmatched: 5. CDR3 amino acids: CASSFGLAEPTDTQYF. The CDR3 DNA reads TGTGCCAGCAGTTTCGGACTAGCGGAACCCACAGATACGCAGTATTTT.

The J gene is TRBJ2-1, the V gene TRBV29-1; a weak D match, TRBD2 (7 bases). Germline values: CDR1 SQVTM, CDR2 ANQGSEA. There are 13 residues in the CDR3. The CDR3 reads CMGGGPAGNEQFF. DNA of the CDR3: TGCATGGGGGGGGGGCCGGCAGGTAATGAGCAGTTCTTC.

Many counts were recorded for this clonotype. This CDR3 is CASSSGTEAFF. The CDR3 DNA is TGTGCCAGCAGCTCGGGAACTGAAGCTTTCTTT. The chain joins TRBV7-8 to TRBJ1-1, with D hard to call. The germline V gene encodes CDR1 SGHVS and CDR2 FQNEAQ. V lost 4 bases, J lost 5 bases, and 5 bases lay in between. This CDR3 contains 11 residues. Using reference TRBV7-8 and TRBJ1-1 for the parts outside the CDR3, the full variable domain is GAGVSQSPRYKVAKRGQDVALRCDPISGHVSLFWYQQALGQGPEFLTYFQNEAQLDKSGLPSDRFFAERPEGSVSTLKIQRTQQEDSAVYLCASSSGTEAFFGQGTRLTVV.

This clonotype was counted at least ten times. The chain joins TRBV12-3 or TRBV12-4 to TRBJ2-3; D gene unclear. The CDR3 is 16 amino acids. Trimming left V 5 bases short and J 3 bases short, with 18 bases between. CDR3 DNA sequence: TGTGCCAGCAGTGTATTGGTTCCCGGCTTGACAGATACGCAGTATTTT. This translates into CASSVLVPGLTDTQYF.

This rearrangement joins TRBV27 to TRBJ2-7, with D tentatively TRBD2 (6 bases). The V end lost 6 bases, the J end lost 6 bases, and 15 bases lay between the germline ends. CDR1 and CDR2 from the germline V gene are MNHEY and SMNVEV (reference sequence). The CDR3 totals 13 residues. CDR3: CASSISRGGEQYF. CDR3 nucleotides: TGTGCCAGCAGCATCAGCCGGGGAGGCGAGCAGTACTTC.

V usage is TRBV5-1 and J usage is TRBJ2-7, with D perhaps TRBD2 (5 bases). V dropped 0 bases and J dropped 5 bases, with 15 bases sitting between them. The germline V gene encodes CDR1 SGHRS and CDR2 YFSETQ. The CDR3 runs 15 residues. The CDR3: CASSLARVFGDEQYF. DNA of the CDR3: TGCGCCAGCAGCTTGGCGAGGGTCTTTGGGGACGAGCAGTACTTC.

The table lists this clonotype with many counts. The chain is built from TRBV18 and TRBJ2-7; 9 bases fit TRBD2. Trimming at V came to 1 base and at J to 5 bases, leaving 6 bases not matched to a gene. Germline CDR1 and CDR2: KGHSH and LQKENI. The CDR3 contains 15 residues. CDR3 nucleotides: TGTGCCAGCTCACCACGAAATAGCGGGAGCCACGAGCAGTACTTC. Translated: CASSPRNSGSHEQYF.